The 29 T cell receptor beta chains below all came from one sample that was sequenced in a study of blood T cell repertoires in COVID-19. Produced via immunoSEQ multiplex PCR; TCRdb's table is partial and in-frame only. In the table there are some 110,000 clones, approximately 85% of which are singletons. Sample: peripheral blood. All receptors come from a woman older than 75 with COVID-19, enrolled during active disease.

This clone was seen just once. J is TRBJ1-4 and V is TRBV28; tentatively, D is TRBD1 (5 bases). The germline V and J ends were trimmed by 5 bases and 7 bases, with 14 bases remaining between them. The germline gives CDR1 MDHEN, CDR2 SYDVKM. The CDR3 is made up of 14 amino acids. The DNA of the CDR3 is TGTGCCAGCAGTATGGGGGGGTTGGGTGAAAAACTGTTTTTT. Translation gives CASSMGGLGEKLFF.

V is TRBV4-1 and J is TRBJ2-2; 8 bases align to TRBD1. This CDR3 is built from 16 residues. Germline CDR1 is MGHRA and CDR2 is YSYEKL. Trimming took 0 bases from V and 4 from J; bases not matched to a gene: 4. CDR3 region: CASSQETGASTGELFF. CDR3 nucleotides: TGCGCCAGCAGCCAAGAGACAGGGGCTTCCACCGGGGAGCTGTTTTTT.

This CDR3 is CATSRDPTGSYGYTF. CDR3 sequence (DNA): TGTGCCACCAGCAGAGATCCGACAGGGAGCTATGGCTACACCTTC. This chain joins TRBV15 and TRBJ1-2, with 7 bases lining up with TRBD1. CDR3 size: 15 residues. CDR1 and CDR2 from the germline V gene are LNHNV and YYDKDF (reference sequence). With V trimmed by 0 bases and J by 4 bases, 5 bases remained unmatched.

The J gene is TRBJ2-1, the V gene TRBV6-2 or TRBV6-3; a possible D gene is TRBD2 (6 bases). The CDR3 spans 15 residues. CDR1 and CDR2 from the germline V gene are MNHEY and SVGEGT. V lost 5 bases and J 5 bases, leaving 16 bases between the germline ends. CDR3: CASSPLRTTDNEQFF. The CDR3 DNA sequence: TGTGCCAGCAGTCCCCTGAGGACTACCGACAATGAGCAGTTCTTC.

The V gene is TRBV2, the J gene TRBJ2-1, with 9 positions matching TRBD1. CDR1 and CDR2 from the germline V gene are SNHLY and FYNNEI. The CDR3 spans 13 residues. Losses at the gene ends were 7 bases for V and 5 bases for J; bases not matched to a gene: 3. The CDR3 loop reads CASNRDRDNEQFF. In DNA, the CDR3 is TGTGCCAGCAACCGGGACAGGGACAATGAGCAGTTCTTC.

The V and J genes are TRBV5-1 and TRBJ2-2; 8 bases are shared with TRBD2. This CDR3 is 15 amino acids long. Germline assignment: CDR1 SGHRS and CDR2 YFSETQ. The J segment lost 6 bases and the V segment lost 5 bases, leaving 9 bases of the junction unmatched. This CDR3 reads CASRPSGSLAGELFF. The CDR3 bases are TGCGCCAGCAGGCCGAGCGGGAGTCTCGCCGGGGAGCTGTTTTTT. Drawing the rest from reference TRBV5-1 and TRBJ2-2, the complete variable domain is KAGVTQTPRYLIKTRGQQVTLSCSPISGHRSVSWYQQTPGQGLQFLFEYFSETQRNKGNFPGRFSGRQFSNSRSEMNVSTLELGDSALYLCASRPSGSLAGELFFGEGSRLTVL.

J is TRBJ1-4 and V is TRBV3-1 (or the pseudogene TRBV3-2); no clear D. The CDR3 runs 15 residues. Trimming shortened V by 4 bases and J by 5 bases, and 14 bases separated the two germline ends. Germline V gene lookup returns CDR1 LGHDT and CDR2 YNNKEL (reference sequence). The CDR3 loop reads CASSPGGVANEKLFF. DNA of the CDR3: TGTGCCAGCAGCCCGGGCGGGGTTGCCAATGAAAAACTGTTTTTT.

The J gene is TRBJ2-3, the V gene TRBV18; 8 positions agree with TRBD2. V lost 1 base to trimming and J lost 4 bases; unmatched junction nucleotides: 7. The CDR3 is 16 amino acids. Germline CDR1 reads KGHSH; CDR2 reads LQKENI. The CDR3 loop is CASSPRRAGVADTQYF. The CDR3 DNA follows: TGTGCCAGCTCACCACGGCGAGCGGGAGTCGCAGATACGCAGTATTTT.

The table lists this clone with a count of one. The genes are TRBV20-1 and TRBJ1-3, with D possibly being TRBD1 (5 bases). Germline-derived CDR1 and CDR2 are DFQATT and SNEGSKA (reference sequence). This CDR3 spans 16 amino acids. Deletions cut 3 bases from V and 0 bases from J, with 15 bases between. The CDR3 is CSASIAWGGSGNTIYF. The CDR3 region has the DNA TGCAGTGCTAGTATTGCGTGGGGGGGCTCTGGAAACACCATATATTTT.

This clone was counted once. V and J are TRBV28 and TRBJ2-5, with D maybe TRBD1 (5 bases). CDR3 length: 13 amino acids. The V end lost 5 bases, the J end lost 4 bases, and 11 bases lay between the germline ends. The germline gives CDR1 MDHEN, CDR2 SYDVKM. The DNA for the CDR3 is TGTGCCAGCAGTATGCAGGGAAGAGAGACCCAGTACTTC. The encoded protein is CASSMQGRETQYF.

The V gene is TRBV5-5, the J gene TRBJ1-5; 10 bases fit TRBD1. This CDR3 contains 17 residues. Germline values: CDR1 SGHKS, CDR2 YYEKEE (reference sequence). Trimming removed 3 bases from V and 2 bases from J; junction bases left unmatched: 8. For the CDR3, the DNA is TGTGCCAGCAGCTCGGACAGGGGGGGCGTTGGCAATCAGCCCCAGCATTTT. It translates to CASSSDRGGVGNQPQHF.

The chain has TRBV4-3 and TRBJ2-2; TRBD1 might be the D (5 bases). The CDR3 totals 15 residues. V was trimmed by 1 base and J by 7 bases, leaving 13 bases between them. Germline CDR1 is LGHNA and CDR2 is YSLEER. CDR3 sequence: CASSQGGNSGGELFF. Here the CDR3 DNA reads TGCGCCAGCAGCCAAGGGGGCAACTCCGGCGGGGAGCTGTTTTTT.

This rearrangement joins TRBV5-1 to TRBJ2-2; 12 nucleotides align to TRBD2. Germline CDR1 reads SGHRS; CDR2 reads YFSETQ. This CDR3 has 17 residues. V gave up 1 base and J gave up 2 bases; unmatched junction bases: 3. The CDR3 loop reads CASSLLAGGPNTGELFF. Written as DNA, the CDR3 is TGCGCCAGCAGCTTGCTAGCGGGAGGGCCCAACACCGGGGAGCTGTTTTTT.

V and J are TRBV19 and TRBJ1-1, with no clear D. V was trimmed by 4 bases and J by 1 base, leaving 19 bases between them. Germline CDR1 reads LNHDA; CDR2 reads SQIVND (reference sequence). CDR3 length equals 17 residues. The CDR3 protein is CASSNPLREWGNTEAFF. CDR3 DNA: TGTGCCAGTAGTAATCCCCTCCGGGAATGGGGGAACACTGAAGCTTTCTTT.

This clone was picked up one time. The chain is built from TRBV3-1 (or the pseudogene TRBV3-2) and TRBJ1-5; TRBD1 is a possible D gene (5 bases). CDR3 size: 14 residues. Germline V gene sequence: CDR1 LGHDT, CDR2 YNNKEL (reference sequence). V lost 1 base and J 3 bases, leaving 7 bases between the germline ends. CDR3 in amino acids: CASSQAGINQPQHF. The CDR3 DNA sequence: TGTGCCAGCAGCCAAGCAGGGATCAATCAGCCCCAGCATTTT.

The chain uses TRBV29-1 and TRBJ1-2; D remains unclear. The germline CDR1 and CDR2 sequences are SQVTM and ANQGSEA. V lost 6 bases and J lost 8, with 10 bases in between. The CDR3 extends over 10 amino acids. CDR3 amino acids: CSVEYSGYTF. For the CDR3, the DNA is TGCAGCGTAGAATATAGCGGCTACACCTTC.

A remark on this clone: Relative to the germline gene, one junction end is altered; a read error may explain this. The rearrangement joins TRBV19 to TRBJ1-5; possibly TRBD1 for D (6 bases). The V gene's germline CDR1 is LNHDA and CDR2 SQIVND (reference sequence). CDR3 size: 15 residues. In DNA form, the CDR3 reads TGTGCCAGTAGTTTAGAACAGGGAACGGAACAGCCCCAGCATTTT. Amino acids: CASSLEQGTEQPQHF.

This chain connects TRBV6-6 to TRBJ1-4; possible D gene TRBD1, 6 bases. CDR3 size: 16 residues. V was clipped by 2 bases and J by 7 bases, with 17 bases between them. The germline V gene has CDR1 MNHNY and CDR2 SVGAGI (reference sequence). CDR3 residues: CASSYVQGGPGEKLFF. CDR3 sequence (DNA): TGTGCCAGCAGTTACGTACAGGGTGGGCCGGGTGAAAAACTGTTTTTT.

V usage is TRBV27 and J usage is TRBJ1-5; 7 nucleotides line up with TRBD1. Germline V CDR1 and CDR2: MNHEY, SMNVEV (reference sequence). Germline trimming cut 6 bases from V and 1 base from J; bases unmatched to any gene: 9. The CDR3 length is 16 residues. CDR3 nucleotide sequence: TGTGCCAGCAGGCTCTCGACAGGGATGAGCAATCAGCCCCAGCATTTT. Amino acids: CASRLSTGMSNQPQHF.

The chain uses TRBV5-1 and TRBJ2-7; 8 bases fit TRBD1. Germline lookup yields CDR1 SGHRS and CDR2 YFSETQ. With V trimmed by 2 bases and J by 3 bases, 19 bases remained unmatched. The CDR3 covers 19 residues. CDR3 sequence (DNA): TGCGCCAGCAGCTTCCTTACACCCCGGGGGACAGGAACACACTACGAGCAGTACTTC. It translates to CASSFLTPRGTGTHYEQYF.

The rearrangement uses TRBV28 and TRBJ2-7; 8 bases fit TRBD2. This CDR3 is built from 15 residues. Germline trimming cut 2 bases from V and 6 bases from J; bases unmatched to any gene: 9. CDR1 is MDHEN, CDR2 SYDVKM, per germline. CDR3 DNA: TGTGCCAGCAGTTTAGGAGGACTAGCTTCGAGCGAGCAGTACTTC. Residues: CASSLGGLASSEQYF.

This clone was picked up a small number of times. The gene calls are TRBV11-1 and TRBJ2-3, with TRBD2 matching 7 bases. Germline loops: CDR1 SGHAT, CDR2 FQDESV (reference sequence). Trimming removed 5 bases from V and 0 bases from J; junction bases left unmatched: 8. The CDR3 runs to 16 residues. CDR3 loop: CASSLPASGSTDTQYF. The CDR3 nucleotides read TGTGCCAGCAGCCTCCCAGCTAGCGGAAGCACAGATACGCAGTATTTT.

The J gene is TRBJ2-3, the V gene TRBV2; possibly TRBD2 for D (6 bases). V shed 3 bases and J shed 1 base, with 11 bases lying between them. Germline assignment: CDR1 SNHLY and CDR2 FYNNEI. This CDR3 region has 15 residues. The CDR3 spells CASSDWRGGTDTQYF. Here the CDR3 DNA reads TGTGCCAGCAGTGATTGGAGGGGTGGCACAGATACGCAGTATTTT.

The CDR3: CASSDPLRDKGEKLFF. CDR3 DNA sequence: TGTGCCAGCAGTGACCCGCTCCGGGACAAAGGGGAAAAACTGTTTTTT. V and J are TRBV25-1 and TRBJ1-4, with D possibly TRBD1 on 6 matching bases. V lost 3 bases, J lost 8 bases, and 19 bases lay in between. This CDR3 is built from 16 residues. Germline CDR1 and CDR2: MGHDK and SYGVNS.

V gene TRBV29-1 combines with J gene TRBJ2-5; D is unclear. The CDR3 is 12 amino acids. Per germline, CDR1 SQVTM and CDR2 ANQGSEA. V gave up 7 bases and J gave up 5 bases, with 14 bases separating them. CDR3 region: CSAALLGETQYF. DNA of the CDR3: TGCAGCGCCGCCCTCCTCGGGGAGACCCAGTACTTC.

The CDR3, as DNA: TGTGCCAGCGGTGGAACGGGTCGCAGCTCCTACGAGCAGTACTTC. The encoded protein is CASGGTGRSSYEQYF. The chain combines TRBV2 with TRBJ2-7; no firm D call. The CDR3 is 15 amino acids. Germline-derived CDR1 and CDR2 are SNHLY and FYNNEI. The V and J ends lost 8 bases and 0 bases respectively, with 17 bases between them.

The gene calls are TRBV12-3 or TRBV12-4 and TRBJ2-3, with D possibly TRBD1 on 6 matching bases. V lost 6 bases, J lost 5 bases, and 12 bases lay in between. CDR3 length equals 13 residues. CDR3 sequence: CASRLQGEDTQYF. The CDR3 DNA reads TGTGCCAGCAGGCTACAGGGTGAAGATACGCAGTATTTT.

In this sample, this clone turned up once. The chain joins TRBV5-1 to TRBJ2-4; 7 bases are shared with TRBD1. CDR3 length: 12 amino acids. V lost 4 bases to trimming and J lost 8 bases; unmatched junction nucleotides: 3. Germline loops: CDR1 SGHRS, CDR2 YFSETQ. CDR3 in amino acids: CASSLQGDIQYF. The CDR3, as DNA: TGCGCCAGCAGCCTCCAGGGGGACATTCAGTACTTC. The variable domain in full, with the rest retrieved from reference TRBV5-1 and TRBJ2-4, is KAGVTQTPRYLIKTRGQQVTLSCSPISGHRSVSWYQQTPGQGLQFLFEYFSETQRNKGNFPGRFSGRQFSNSRSEMNVSTLELGDSALYLCASSLQGDIQYFGAGTRLSVL.

This rearrangement joins TRBV6-5 to TRBJ1-2, with D perhaps matching TRBD1 (6 bases). Trimming removed 7 bases at V and 6 bases at J, with 15 bases between. Germline V gene data show CDR1 as MNHEY and CDR2 as SVGAGI. The CDR3 sequence is 13 residues long. The chain's CDR3 is CASNLQGLNGYTF. Here the CDR3 DNA reads TGTGCCAGCAACCTACAGGGTTTAAATGGCTACACCTTC.